The T cell receptor (beta chain) under discussion was sequenced for a study of shared clonotypes between healthy human individuals. Study conclusions and caveats: The genetic and exposure-history diversity represented was limited by few donors.

TCRdb keeps only in-frame clones here, not all; method: immunoSEQ multiplex PCR. This table has some 500,000 clones, 77% appearing once. Germline values: CDR1 LNHDA, CDR2 SQIVND (reference sequence). The CDR3 contains 13 residues. V was clipped by 3 bases and J by 5 bases; unmatched bases: 2. On this clone itself: Its specificity is not known.

The V gene is TRBV19, the J gene TRBJ2-5; 8 nucleotides align to TRBD1. The TCR sequence derives from a woman between 40 and 50 years old in good health. Some clones in this sample may be carry-over from other donors' samples. The sample taken for sequencing was PBMCs. CDR3 nucleotides: TGTGCCAGTAGTATTAACAGGGGGGAGACCCAGTACTTC. Protein sequence: CASSINRGETQYF.